Shown below are 10 T cell receptor beta chains from a single sample sequenced in a study of T cells in Graves' hyperthyroidism and ophthalmopathy. RNA transcripts served as the template for amplifying TCR beta CDR3 regions. HTBI primers drove first-round RT-PCR of the TCR CDR3. In TCRdb, the multiplex PCR reads were re-called with MiXCR into one record per CDR3 protein. The sample consists of around 400,000 distinct CDR3 sequences, 13% to 15% of them appearing once. Sequenced: blood. These receptors were taken from an older woman with Graves' ophthalmopathy.

V and J are TRBV20-1 and TRBJ1-5; weak D call: TRBD1 (5 bases). From germline, CDR1 is DFQATT and CDR2 SNEGSKA (reference sequence). The CDR3 is made up of 14 amino acids. V dropped 4 bases and J dropped 6 bases, with 16 bases sitting between them. The CDR3 DNA reads TGCAGTGCTAATCTTTCGCCCCAGGGTCAGCCCCAGCATTTT. This sequence encodes CSANLSPQGQPQHF.

This clonotype was detected many times. This chain joins TRBV3-1 and TRBJ2-5, with a weak D call TRBD2 (6 bases). Germline V CDR1 and CDR2: LGHDT, YNNKEL (reference sequence). Trimming took 8 bases from V and 6 from J, leaving 25 bases between them. This CDR3 region has 16 residues. The CDR3: CASASLSGRERKTQYF. For the CDR3, the DNA is TGTGCCAGCGCTTCCCTCTCTGGTCGGGAGAGGAAGACCCAGTACTTC.

This clonotype was counted only a few times. This rearrangement joins TRBV15 to TRBJ2-7, with a possible D match to TRBD1 (6 bases). There are 15 residues in the CDR3. Germline V gene lookup returns CDR1 LNHNV and CDR2 YYDKDF (reference sequence). V was shortened by 4 bases and J by 1 base, with 14 bases between the two germline ends. CDR3 DNA: TGTGCCACCAGCACAACAGGGTTAGCGTCCTACGAGCAGTACTTC. It yields the protein CATSTTGLASYEQYF.

This clonotype showed up just a few times. The V gene is TRBV27, the J gene TRBJ1-4, with D possibly matching TRBD1 (5 bases). V was shortened by 5 bases and J by 8 bases, with 18 bases between the two germline ends. Germline values: CDR1 MNHEY, CDR2 SMNVEV (reference sequence). The CDR3 runs to 15 residues. The CDR3 protein is CASSPRDGGSEKLFF. CDR3 in DNA: TGTGCCAGCAGTCCTAGGGACGGTGGATCCGAAAAACTGTTTTTT.

This chain connects TRBV28 to TRBJ2-1; 9 bases are a match to TRBD2. Trimming removed 5 bases from V and 4 bases from J; junction bases left unmatched: 9. The CDR3 extends over 16 amino acids. Germline CDR1 MDHEN, CDR2 SYDVKM. The CDR3 is CASSPLMTSGYNEQFF. The CDR3 DNA reads as TGTGCCAGCAGTCCCCTCATGACTAGCGGTTACAATGAGCAGTTCTTC.

This clonotype has at least ten counts. As DNA, the CDR3 is TGCAGTGCTGTCCGGGATAATCGGGGCTACGAGCAGTACTTC. Its protein is CSAVRDNRGYEQYF. The gene calls are TRBV20-1 and TRBJ2-7, with D possibly TRBD2 on 5 matching bases. The V and J ends lost 5 bases and 3 bases respectively, with 17 bases between them. The CDR3 consists of 14 residues. CDR1 DFQATT and CDR2 SNEGSKA come from the germline V gene (reference sequence).

CDR3 nucleotide sequence: TGCAGTGCTAGAATGGGCCGTGACACTGAAGCTTTCTTT. The encoded protein is CSARMGRDTEAFF. The chain joins TRBV20-1 to TRBJ1-1; D ambiguous. V was pared by 2 bases and J by 3 bases, with 10 bases between. Germline values: CDR1 DFQATT, CDR2 SNEGSKA (reference sequence). This CDR3 is 13 amino acids long.

This clonotype appeared many times. The CDR3 region is CASKTPRAGRTYEQYF. The CDR3 DNA reads as TGTGCCAGCAAAACCCCCCGGGCGGGGAGGACCTACGAGCAGTACTTC. The chain has TRBV28 and TRBJ2-7; the D gene is possibly TRBD2 (6 bases). CDR1 is MDHEN, CDR2 SYDVKM, per germline. The V end lost 7 bases, the J end lost 2 bases, and 21 bases lay between the germline ends. The CDR3 contains 16 residues.

This clonotype has ten or more counts. This chain links TRBV28 with TRBJ2-1; possible D gene TRBD1, 6 bases. This CDR3 is 16 amino acids long. Trimming removed 3 bases from V and 7 bases from J, with 19 bases in between. CDR1 and CDR2 (germline): MDHEN, SYDVKM. As DNA, the CDR3 is TGTGCCAGCAGTTTTGACAGGCTAAGAACCCCTAATGAGCAGTTCTTC. Protein: CASSFDRLRTPNEQFF.

The sample holds a few counts of this clonotype. At one boundary the junction diverges from the germline segment, which might be a read error. This chain uses TRBV11-2 with TRBJ2-1; 7 nucleotides agree with TRBD2. The germline V gene encodes CDR1 SGHAT and CDR2 FQNNGV. This CDR3 is 15 amino acids long. The CDR3 DNA sequence: TGTGTCAGCAGCTTAGAGCGGGGCCACGGGAATGAGCAGTTCTTC. It translates to CVSSLERGHGNEQFF.